A single sample is the source of the 2 T cell receptor beta chains below, sequenced in a study of cytomegalovirus exposure and HLA in healthy donors. Primers: 60 Vbeta forward and 13 Jbeta reverse. Assay: immunoSEQ multiplex PCR; the TCRdb copy retains only in-frame clones and omits some. The data hold tens of thousands of clones, with 70% observed a single time. Sequenced: PBMCs. Receptors were obtained from a woman aged 45-65 years in good health and CMV-seropositive.

The chain has TRBV4-1 and TRBJ2-3; 8 nucleotides align to TRBD2. The CDR3 spans 16 residues. V trimming: 3 bases; J trimming: 2 bases; junction bases outside the gene matches: 7. The V gene's germline CDR1 is MGHRA and CDR2 YSYEKL. The CDR3, as DNA: TGCGCCAGCAGCCAGAGGGCGGGAGGATCCACAGATACGCAGTATTTT. It yields the protein CASSQRAGGSTDTQYF.

The chain employs TRBV6-1 and TRBJ2-7; 7 bases match TRBD1. The CDR3 is made up of 13 amino acids. With 2 bases clipped from V and 2 bases from J, the junction kept 0 bases outside the gene matches. The germline V gene has CDR1 MNHNS and CDR2 SASEGT. The CDR3 region has the DNA TGTGCCAGCAGTGAAACAGGGGCCTACGAGCAGTACTTC. This codes for CASSETGAYEQYF.